The next 23 T cell receptor beta chains were all read from a single sample in a study of control samples from healthy donors and cancer patients. Method: immunoSEQ multiplex PCR; TCRdb's copy keeps in-frame clones and lacks some. The table shows roughly 150,000 clones, with around 90% occurring only once. Sequenced material: blood. The receptors were gathered from a woman in her 30s in good health.

The V gene is TRBV11-2, the J gene TRBJ2-3; TRBD1 agrees at 8 bases. Per germline, CDR1 SGHAT and CDR2 FQNNGV. Trimming took 7 bases from V and 0 from J; bases not matched to a gene: 6. This CDR3 comprises 15 residues. The CDR3 bases are TGTGCCAGCACCGACAGGGGAGGTAGCACAGATACGCAGTATTTT. Residues: CASTDRGGSTDTQYF.

The chain joins TRBV7-9 to TRBJ2-7; no firm D call. From germline, CDR1 is SEHNR and CDR2 FQNEAQ (reference sequence). V dropped 5 bases and J dropped 2 bases, with 22 bases sitting between them. The CDR3 contains 17 residues. Here the CDR3 reads CASSAISGVRAPYEQYF. The CDR3 nucleotides are TGTGCCAGCAGCGCGATTTCCGGTGTTAGGGCACCCTACGAGCAGTACTTC.

This chain links TRBV28 with TRBJ1-5; D unresolved. CDR3 size: 13 residues. Trimming left V 4 bases short and J 7 bases short, with 11 bases between. CDR1 MDHEN and CDR2 SYDVKM come from the germline V gene. The CDR3 region is CASSSSRPQPQHF. CDR3 DNA sequence: TGTGCCAGCAGTTCGAGTCGACCCCAGCCCCAGCATTTT.

This chain connects TRBV6-5 to TRBJ1-2; 10 bases agree with TRBD1. V lost 8 bases to trimming and J lost 5 bases; unmatched junction nucleotides: 11. This CDR3 has 15 residues. From germline, CDR1 is MNHEY and CDR2 SVGAGI. The CDR3 nucleotides read TGTGCCAGCCGAGGGTCCCGGGACAGGGGATATGGCTACACCTTC. Translating it yields CASRGSRDRGYGYTF.

The V gene is TRBV7-2, the J gene TRBJ1-1; no definite D call. The CDR3 spans 11 residues. V was shortened by 2 bases and J by 7 bases, with 5 bases between the two germline ends. Germline CDR1 and CDR2: SGHTA and FQGNSA. CDR3 nucleotide sequence: TGTGCCAGCAGCTTAAGAGGTGAAGCTTTCTTT. Translation: CASSLRGEAFF. Looking up the rest from reference TRBV7-2 and TRBJ1-1 gives the full variable domain: GAGVSQSPSNKVTEKGKDVELRCDPISGHTALYWYRQSLGQGLEFLIYFQGNSAPDKSGLPSDRFSAERTGGSVSTLTIQRTQQEDSAVYLCASSLRGEAFFGQGTRLTVV.

The chain recombines TRBV19 with TRBJ2-2; the D is unclear. The CDR3 consists of 16 residues. Between the trimmed V and J ends, which lost 1 base and 0 bases, there was a span of 9 bases. Germline V gene data show CDR1 as LNHDA and CDR2 as SQIVND (reference sequence). As DNA, the CDR3 is TGTGCCAGTAGTATAGGTCAGGAGACGAACACCGGGGAGCTGTTTTTT. Its translation: CASSIGQETNTGELFF.

The rearrangement links TRBV29-1 to TRBJ2-2, with D unclear. Between the trimmed V and J ends, which lost 4 bases and 2 bases, there was a span of 8 bases. The germline V gene has CDR1 SQVTM and CDR2 ANQGSEA. The CDR3 consists of 13 residues. In DNA, the CDR3 is TGCAGCGTTGGAATACTTAACACCGGGGAGCTGTTTTTT. The encoded protein is CSVGILNTGELFF.

This chain links TRBV7-2 with TRBJ2-1; 9 bases match TRBD1. This CDR3 comprises 13 residues. Trimming at V came to 4 bases and at J to 8 bases, leaving 3 bases not matched to a gene. Per germline, CDR1 SGHTA and CDR2 FQGNSA. As DNA, the CDR3 is TGTGCCAGCAGCTCGGACAGGGGCTATGAGCAGTTCTTC. It yields the protein CASSSDRGYEQFF.

The chain is built from TRBV19 and TRBJ1-1; D unclear. CDR1 and CDR2 (germline): LNHDA, SQIVND (reference sequence). The CDR3 is 13 amino acids. The ends were cut back, 5 bases at V and 6 bases at J, with 13 bases in the middle. The CDR3 sequence: CASSHGRVAEAFF. The CDR3 DNA reads TGTGCCAGTAGTCACGGGAGGGTGGCTGAAGCTTTCTTT.

This sequence joins TRBV12-3 or TRBV12-4 and TRBJ2-7; D is unresolved. V lost 5 bases to trimming and J lost 4 bases, with 9 bases between them. There are 12 residues in the CDR3. The DNA of the CDR3 is TGTGCCAGCAGTACACCGTCGTACGAGCAGTACTTC. Its translation: CASSTPSYEQYF.

J is TRBJ2-5 and V is TRBV6-5; maybe TRBD2 (7 bases). Trimming took off 8 bases at V and 4 bases at J, with 20 bases between the two ends. This CDR3 has 15 residues. Per germline, CDR1 MNHEY and CDR2 SVGAGI. The CDR3 sequence: CASGGGQGSGETQYF. The CDR3 DNA follows: TGTGCCAGCGGGGGGGGGCAGGGAAGCGGAGAGACCCAGTACTTC.

The chain uses TRBV7-9 and TRBJ2-1; weak D call: TRBD1 (6 bases). Trimming took off 4 bases at V and 4 bases at J, with 23 bases between the two ends. This CDR3 contains 18 residues. CDR1 is SEHNR, CDR2 FQNEAQ, per germline (reference sequence). CDR3 nucleotides: TGTGCCAGCAGCTCGAGGGGGATCCCCTGGGGTCTTTACAATGAGCAGTTCTTC. As protein: CASSSRGIPWGLYNEQFF.

The genes are TRBV5-1 and TRBJ2-7; D is perhaps TRBD1 or TRBD2 (6 bases each). Germline V CDR1 and CDR2: SGHRS, YFSETQ. With 6 bases removed from V and 5 bases from J, the gap between germline ends came to 18 bases. This CDR3 is built from 14 residues. This CDR3 is CASTRAGQGNEQYF. The CDR3 region has the DNA TGCGCCAGCACCCGGGCGGGGCAGGGGAACGAGCAGTACTTC.

V usage is TRBV20-1 and J usage is TRBJ1-1; no firm D call. The CDR3 sequence is 11 residues long. Trimming pared 3 bases from V and 1 base from J, leaving 3 bases between. Germline assignment: CDR1 DFQATT and CDR2 SNEGSKA (reference sequence). The CDR3 DNA reads TGCAGTGCTAGGTGGAACACTGAAGCTTTCTTT. It translates to CSARWNTEAFF.

The chain employs TRBV7-2 and TRBJ2-1; TRBD2 is a possible D gene (6 bases). The CDR3 is 13 residues long. Trimming removed 5 bases from V and 5 bases from J, with 10 bases in between. Germline loops: CDR1 SGHTA, CDR2 FQGNSA. The CDR3 protein is CASSATRDNEQFF. CDR3 coding DNA: TGTGCCAGCAGCGCGACTAGGGACAATGAGCAGTTCTTC.

The gene calls are TRBV19 and TRBJ1-1; tentative D call: TRBD1 (6 bases). Deletions cut 6 bases from V and 10 bases from J, with 15 bases between. The CDR3 extends over 12 amino acids. Germline V gene lookup returns CDR1 LNHDA and CDR2 SQIVND (reference sequence). DNA of the CDR3: TGTGCCAGTAGAACATACCAGGGGTCAGCTTTCTTT. Residues: CASRTYQGSAFF.

The genes are TRBV19 and TRBJ1-1; no clear D. V lost 3 bases and J 4 bases, leaving 12 bases between the germline ends. Germline V gives CDR1 LNHDA, CDR2 SQIVND (reference sequence). The CDR3 is 14 residues long. For the CDR3, the DNA is TGTGCCAGTAGTATTCCCAGGACTGGCACTGAAGCTTTCTTT. Its protein is CASSIPRTGTEAFF.

V usage is TRBV28 and J usage is TRBJ2-2; the D gene is possibly TRBD1 (6 bases). Germline-derived CDR1 and CDR2 are MDHEN and SYDVKM. This CDR3 has 15 residues. Trimming shortened V by 6 bases and J by 3 bases, and 14 bases separated the two germline ends. CDR3 DNA: TGTGCCAGCAGCCATTCAGGGGCGCACACCGGGGAGCTGTTTTTT. Its translation is CASSHSGAHTGELFF.

V gene TRBV25-1 combines with J gene TRBJ2-1; D possibly corresponds to TRBD1 (8 bases). The CDR3 runs to 15 residues. The germline gives CDR1 MGHDK, CDR2 SYGVNS. Between the trimmed V and J ends, which lost 6 bases and 2 bases, there was a span of 14 bases. The CDR3 spells CASSNTGGAYNEQFF. CDR3 DNA sequence: TGTGCCAGCAGCAATACAGGGGGGGCCTACAATGAGCAGTTCTTC. Based on the CDR3 plus reference TRBV25-1 and TRBJ2-1, the full variable domain is EADIYQTPRYLVIGTGKKITLECSQTMGHDKMYWYQQDPGMELHLIHYSYGVNSTEKGDLSSESTVSRIRTEHFPLTLESARPSHTSQYLCASSNTGGAYNEQFFGPGTRLTVL.

The J gene is TRBJ2-1, the V gene TRBV10-3; D is unclear. CDR1 and CDR2 (germline): ENHRY, SYGVKD. Between the trimmed V and J ends, which lost 2 bases and 0 bases, there was a span of 14 bases. The CDR3 is made up of 17 amino acids. CDR3 coding DNA: TGTGCCATCAGTGAGACCCTCACAGCGAGCTCCTACAATGAGCAGTTCTTC. Translating gives CAISETLTASSYNEQFF.

This chain links TRBV5-8 with TRBJ1-1, with no clear D. Germline CDR1 and CDR2: SGHTS and YDEGEE. This CDR3 is built from 14 residues. V lost 2 bases and J lost 2, with 10 bases in between. CDR3 bases: TGTGCCAGCAGCTTTCGGCAGTTCAACACTGAAGCTTTCTTT. It yields the protein CASSFRQFNTEAFF. The full variable domain, its missing parts supplied by reference TRBV5-8 and TRBJ1-1, is EAGVTQSPTHLIKTRGQQATLRCSPISGHTSVYWYQQALGLGLQFLLWYDEGEERNRGNFPPRFSGRQFPNYSSELNVNALELEDSALYLCASSFRQFNTEAFFGQGTRLTVV.

The chain carries TRBV29-1 and TRBJ2-5, with a weak D call TRBD1 (5 bases). V was clipped by 4 bases and J by 5 bases, with 14 bases between them. CDR1 is SQVTM and CDR2 is ANQGSEA in the germline V gene. The CDR3 length is 13 residues. CDR3: CSVAGRAWETQYF. The CDR3 nucleotides read TGCAGCGTTGCCGGCAGGGCGTGGGAGACCCAGTACTTC.

V and J are TRBV11-2 and TRBJ2-5; D gene uncertain. V gave up 4 bases and J gave up 2 bases, with 8 bases separating them. Germline V gene sequence: CDR1 SGHAT, CDR2 FQNNGV. The CDR3 consists of 13 residues. The CDR3 region has the DNA TGTGCCAGCAGCTACGAGAATCAAGAGACCCAGTACTTC. Translating gives CASSYENQETQYF.